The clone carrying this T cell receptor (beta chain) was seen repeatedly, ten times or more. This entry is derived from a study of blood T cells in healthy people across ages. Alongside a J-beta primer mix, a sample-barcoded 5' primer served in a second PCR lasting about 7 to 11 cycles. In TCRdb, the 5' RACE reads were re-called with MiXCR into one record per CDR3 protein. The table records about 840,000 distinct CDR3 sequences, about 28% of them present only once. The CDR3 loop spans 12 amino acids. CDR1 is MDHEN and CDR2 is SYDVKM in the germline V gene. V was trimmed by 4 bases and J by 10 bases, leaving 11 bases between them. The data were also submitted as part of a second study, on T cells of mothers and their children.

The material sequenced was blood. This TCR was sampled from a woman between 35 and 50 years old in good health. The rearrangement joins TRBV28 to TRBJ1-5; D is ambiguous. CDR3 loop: CASSSVFFPQHF. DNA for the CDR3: TGTGCCAGCAGTTCGGTGTTCTTCCCCCAGCATTTT.